These 22 T cell receptor beta chains originate from one sample sequenced in a study of CD8 T cells in Susac syndrome. Roughly 0.45 to 1 ug RNA was reverse transcribed with random hexamers. TCRdb passed the immunoSEQ multiplex PCR reads through MiXCR, listing each CDR3 protein once. Of hundreds of thousands of distinct CDR3 sequences in the sample, 65% to 90% were seen once. Sequenced: CD8+ T cells from PBMCs. Receptors originate from a human donor with multiple sclerosis.

This chain connects TRBV27 to TRBJ1-1; the D gene is possibly TRBD1 (6 bases). CDR1 is MNHEY, CDR2 SMNVEV, per germline (reference sequence). The CDR3 sequence is 18 residues long. Trimming removed 3 bases at V and 3 bases at J, with 23 bases between. The CDR3 nucleotides are TGTGCCAGCAGTTTTCTGGGTCCGCCCCCGCCAGGGGACACTGAAGCTTTCTTT. Protein product: CASSFLGPPPPGDTEAFF.

V gene TRBV28 combines with J gene TRBJ2-1, with TRBD1 as a possible D gene (6 bases). The CDR3 runs to 16 residues. With 7 bases removed from V and 5 bases from J, the gap between germline ends came to 21 bases. Germline V gives CDR1 MDHEN, CDR2 SYDVKM. The CDR3 sequence is CASITVQGKPHNEQFF. CDR3 in DNA: TGTGCCAGCATCACCGTCCAGGGGAAGCCTCACAATGAGCAGTTCTTC.

The chain carries TRBV6-2 or TRBV6-3 and TRBJ2-7, with D unclear. The germline V gene encodes CDR1 MNHEY and CDR2 SVGEGT. The CDR3 sequence is 12 residues long. Trimming removed 8 bases at V and 1 base at J, with 9 bases between. The CDR3 protein is CASHGGSYEQYF. In DNA, the CDR3 is TGTGCCAGCCATGGCGGATCCTACGAGCAGTACTTC.

J is TRBJ1-1 and V is TRBV19, with D maybe TRBD1 (6 bases). The CDR3 has 12 residues. V was pared by 7 bases and J by 3 bases, with 9 bases between. The germline V gene has CDR1 LNHDA and CDR2 SQIVND (reference sequence). CDR3 amino acids: CASKAGDTEAFF. CDR3 bases: TGTGCCAGTAAAGCAGGGGACACTGAAGCTTTCTTT.

CDR3 bases: TGTGCCAGCAGTGAACTAGCGGGAACCAGTGAGCAGTTCTTC. Amino acids: CASSELAGTSEQFF. V and J are TRBV25-1 and TRBJ2-1, with TRBD2 matching 9 bases. Germline CDR1 and CDR2: MGHDK and SYGVNS. V gave up 2 bases and J gave up 9 bases; unmatched junction bases: 5. The CDR3 is made up of 14 amino acids.

The chain uses TRBV19 and TRBJ2-1, with D unresolved. The ends were cut back, 3 bases at V and 10 bases at J, with 16 bases in the middle. Germline V gene lookup returns CDR1 LNHDA and CDR2 SQIVND (reference sequence). The CDR3 contains 14 residues. The CDR3 nucleotides are TGTGCCAGTAGTATTGGTTCCCACGCGCAGGAGCAGTTCTTC. This codes for CASSIGSHAQEQFF.

The chain joins TRBV7-2 to TRBJ1-5; D is undetermined. The CDR3 is 13 amino acids. In germline, CDR1 is SGHTA, CDR2 FQGNSA. V was trimmed by 2 bases and J by 5 bases, leaving 7 bases between them. The CDR3 DNA reads TGTGCCAGCAGCTTATTTCAGCATCAGCCCCAGCATTTT. The encoded protein is CASSLFQHQPQHF. The complete variable domain, with remaining parts taken from reference TRBV7-2 and TRBJ1-5, reads GAGVSQSPSNKVTEKGKDVELRCDPISGHTALYWYRQSLGQGLEFLIYFQGNSAPDKSGLPSDRFSAERTGGSVSTLTIQRTQQEDSAVYLCASSLFQHQPQHFGDGTRLSIL.

This chain uses TRBV7-9 with TRBJ2-3; D is ambiguous. Germline V CDR1 and CDR2: SEHNR, FQNEAQ (reference sequence). The CDR3 sequence is 12 residues long. Trimming removed 5 bases from V and 6 bases from J, with 9 bases in between. CDR3 nucleotide sequence: TGTGCCAGCAGCCCGCTTCGGGATACGCAGTATTTT. Translated, it gives CASSPLRDTQYF.

The chain uses TRBV13 and TRBJ2-5; 10 nucleotides agree with TRBD1. The CDR3 contains 15 residues. Trimming at V came to 6 bases and at J to 5 bases, leaving 9 bases not matched to a gene. Germline V gene lookup returns CDR1 PRHDT and CDR2 FYEKMQ (reference sequence). The CDR3, as DNA: TGTGCCAGCAGTTTGGACAGGGGGAGTTTGGAGACCCAGTACTTC. Protein sequence: CASSLDRGSLETQYF.

The rearrangement uses TRBV24-1 and TRBJ2-1; maybe TRBD2 (5 bases). Germline CDR1 KGHDR, CDR2 SFDVKD. Trimming removed 7 bases at V and 6 bases at J, with 12 bases between. CDR3 length equals 13 residues. The CDR3 reads CATRGGYGNEQFF. The CDR3 nucleotides are TGTGCCACCAGAGGCGGGTACGGCAATGAGCAGTTCTTC.

CDR3 DNA sequence: TGTGCCAGCAGTTACTCTAGCGGGAGCGCCGCCCACAATGAGCAGTTCTTC. Its protein is CASSYSSGSAAHNEQFF. The chain employs TRBV6-5 and TRBJ2-1; TRBD2 matches at 9 bases. Germline V gives CDR1 MNHEY, CDR2 SVGAGI. This CDR3 region has 17 residues. J was trimmed by 5 bases and V by 0 bases; bases with no gene match: 8.

This clonotype turned up a few times. V is TRBV14 and J is TRBJ2-7; 10 positions match TRBD2. Germline V lookup: CDR1 SGHDN, CDR2 FVKESK. This CDR3 region has 15 residues. The J segment lost 3 bases and the V segment lost 3 bases, leaving 5 bases of the junction unmatched. The CDR3 DNA reads as TGTGCCAGCAGCCAGGTAGCGGGAGGCTTCTACGAGCAGTACTTC. Translation: CASSQVAGGFYEQYF.

The V and J genes are TRBV4-3 and TRBJ2-1; 12 bases agree with TRBD2. J gave up 10 bases and V 4 bases, and 14 bases lay outside the gene matches. CDR3 length: 17 amino acids. Germline lookup yields CDR1 LGHNA and CDR2 YSLEER. CDR3 region: CASSPLLAGGTGSEQFF. The CDR3 coding sequence is TGCGCCAGCAGCCCATTACTAGCGGGAGGTACGGGAAGCGAGCAGTTCTTC.

The genes are TRBV6-1 and TRBJ2-3; D is possibly TRBD2 (5 bases). Germline-derived CDR1 and CDR2 are MNHNS and SASEGT. V lost 5 bases and J lost 1, with 16 bases in between. The CDR3 sequence is 16 residues long. CDR3 nucleotides: TGTGCCAGCAGTCCTCTATTGGCGGGCGGCACAGATACGCAGTATTTT. Translated: CASSPLLAGGTDTQYF.

The count of this clonotype is one. V is TRBV6-6 and J is TRBJ2-3; the D gene is possibly TRBD1 (5 bases). Trimming took off 7 bases at V and 4 bases at J, with 12 bases between the two ends. Per the germline V gene, CDR1 is MNHNY and CDR2 is SVGAGI (reference sequence). The CDR3 has 13 residues. The CDR3 region is CASTDRQPDTQYF. The CDR3 region has the DNA TGTGCCAGCACCGATAGACAGCCAGATACGCAGTATTTT.

The chain uses TRBV27 and TRBJ2-7; 8 bases align to TRBD1. V was pared by 8 bases and J by 5 bases, with 11 bases of the junction left unmatched. CDR3 size: 14 residues. Germline CDR1 reads MNHEY; CDR2 reads SMNVEV (reference sequence). The CDR3 sequence: CASVPRTGSDEQYF. As DNA, the CDR3 is TGTGCCAGCGTACCGAGGACAGGGTCCGACGAGCAGTACTTC.

This sequence joins TRBV12-3 or TRBV12-4 and TRBJ2-2; 10 nucleotides match TRBD1. The CDR3 sequence is 16 residues long. Germline trimming cut 5 bases from V and 7 bases from J; bases unmatched to any gene: 10. CDR3 amino acids: CASSHTTGGEVGELFF. The CDR3 DNA sequence: TGTGCCAGCAGTCATACGACAGGGGGCGAGGTCGGGGAGCTGTTTTTT.

The rearrangement joins TRBV28 to TRBJ1-5; 8 bases map to TRBD1. Germline CDR1 MDHEN, CDR2 SYDVKM. Unmatched junction bases numbered 4, after V lost 8 bases and J lost 7 bases. CDR3 length equals 12 residues. CDR3 coding DNA: TGTGCCAGCGGGACAGGAAAGCAGCCCCAGCATTTT. Translation: CASGTGKQPQHF.

The chain couples TRBV6-5 to TRBJ1-4, with D hard to call. CDR1 and CDR2 from the germline V gene are MNHEY and SVGAGI. The CDR3 runs to 13 residues. Trimming took off 2 bases at V and 6 bases at J, with 7 bases between the two ends. The DNA of the CDR3 is TGTGCCAGCAGTTACGGGGTGGATGAAAAACTGTTTTTT. As protein: CASSYGVDEKLFF.

The genes are TRBV7-9 and TRBJ2-7, with D uncertain. The V and J ends lost 5 bases and 6 bases respectively, with 20 bases between them. CDR1 is SEHNR, CDR2 FQNEAQ, per germline (reference sequence). The CDR3 loop spans 15 amino acids. The CDR3 region is CASSPETGSAGEQYF. The CDR3, as DNA: TGTGCCAGCAGCCCAGAAACGGGTTCTGCAGGCGAGCAGTACTTC.

This sequence joins TRBV4-3 and TRBJ2-1; 11 bases align to TRBD2. The CDR3 is 16 amino acids. Germline CDR1 reads LGHNA; CDR2 reads YSLEER. V was pared by 5 bases and J by 2 bases, with 5 bases of the junction left unmatched. The CDR3 sequence: CASSTELAGAYNEQFF. Written as DNA, the CDR3 is TGCGCCAGCAGCACGGAACTAGCGGGAGCCTACAATGAGCAGTTCTTC.

The V call is TRBV7-9, the J call TRBJ2-5, with 8 positions matching TRBD1. This CDR3 is built from 14 residues. Germline V gene lookup returns CDR1 SEHNR and CDR2 FQNEAQ (reference sequence). With V trimmed by 5 bases and J by 2 bases, 4 bases remained unmatched. CDR3 DNA sequence: TGTGCCAGCAGCGCGGACAGGGATCAAGAGACCCAGTACTTC. It translates to CASSADRDQETQYF.